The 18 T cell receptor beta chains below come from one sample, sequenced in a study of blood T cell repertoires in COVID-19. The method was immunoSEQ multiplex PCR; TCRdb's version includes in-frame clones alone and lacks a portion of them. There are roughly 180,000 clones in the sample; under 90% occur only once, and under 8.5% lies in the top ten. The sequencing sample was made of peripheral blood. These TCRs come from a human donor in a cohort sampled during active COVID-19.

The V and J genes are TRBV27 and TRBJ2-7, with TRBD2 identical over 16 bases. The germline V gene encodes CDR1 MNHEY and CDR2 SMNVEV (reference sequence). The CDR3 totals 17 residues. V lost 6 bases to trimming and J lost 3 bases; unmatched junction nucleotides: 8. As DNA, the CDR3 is TGTGCCAGCAGAGTCGGGACTAGCGGGGGGGCCTTCTACGAGCAGTACTTC. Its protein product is CASRVGTSGGAFYEQYF.

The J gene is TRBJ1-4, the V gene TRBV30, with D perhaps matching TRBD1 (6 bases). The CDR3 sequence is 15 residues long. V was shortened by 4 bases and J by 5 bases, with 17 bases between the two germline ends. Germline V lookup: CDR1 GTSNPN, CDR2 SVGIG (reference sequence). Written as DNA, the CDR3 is TGTGCCTGGACCGTAACCGGCGGACAGAATGAAAAACTGTTTTTT. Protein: CAWTVTGGQNEKLFF.

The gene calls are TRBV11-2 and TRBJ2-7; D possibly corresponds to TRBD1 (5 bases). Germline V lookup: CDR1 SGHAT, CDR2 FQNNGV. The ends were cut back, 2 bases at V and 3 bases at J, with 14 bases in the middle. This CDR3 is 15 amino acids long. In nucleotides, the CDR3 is TGTGCCAGCAGCTTAAGTCTGGCAGGGATCTACGAGCAGTACTTC. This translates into CASSLSLAGIYEQYF.

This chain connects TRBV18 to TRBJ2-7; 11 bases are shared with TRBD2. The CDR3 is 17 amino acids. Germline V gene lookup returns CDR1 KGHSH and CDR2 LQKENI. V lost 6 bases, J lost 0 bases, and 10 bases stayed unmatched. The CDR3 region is CASSSRTSGSSSYEQYF. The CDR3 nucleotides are TGTGCCAGCTCGTCTCGGACTAGCGGGTCGAGCTCCTACGAGCAGTACTTC.

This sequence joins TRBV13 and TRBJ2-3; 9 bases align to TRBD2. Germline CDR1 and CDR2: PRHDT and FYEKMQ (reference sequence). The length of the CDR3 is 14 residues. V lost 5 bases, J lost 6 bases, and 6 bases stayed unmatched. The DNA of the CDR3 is TGTGCCAGCAGCACTGGACTAGCGTACGATACGCAGTATTTT. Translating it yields CASSTGLAYDTQYF.

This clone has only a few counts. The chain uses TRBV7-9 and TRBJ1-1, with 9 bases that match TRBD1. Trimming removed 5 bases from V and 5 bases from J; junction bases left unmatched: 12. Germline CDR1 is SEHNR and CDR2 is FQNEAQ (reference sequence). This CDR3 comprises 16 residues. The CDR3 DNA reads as TGTGCCAGCAGCGATCCTCCGGGACAGGGTAATACTGAAGCTTTCTTT. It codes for CASSDPPGQGNTEAFF.

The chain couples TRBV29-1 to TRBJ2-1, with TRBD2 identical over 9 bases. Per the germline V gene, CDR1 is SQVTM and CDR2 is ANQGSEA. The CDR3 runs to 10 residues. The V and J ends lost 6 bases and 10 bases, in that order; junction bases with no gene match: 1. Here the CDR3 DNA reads TGCAGCGTGCTAGCGGGGGAGCAGTTCTTC. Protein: CSVLAGEQFF.

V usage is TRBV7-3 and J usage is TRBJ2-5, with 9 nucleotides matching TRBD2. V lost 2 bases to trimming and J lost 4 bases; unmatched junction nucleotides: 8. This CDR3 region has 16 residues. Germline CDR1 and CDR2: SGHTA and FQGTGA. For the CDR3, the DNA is TGTGCCAGCAGCTTACGTGGCGGGGGGGCCGCAGAGACCCAGTACTTC. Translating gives CASSLRGGGAAETQYF.

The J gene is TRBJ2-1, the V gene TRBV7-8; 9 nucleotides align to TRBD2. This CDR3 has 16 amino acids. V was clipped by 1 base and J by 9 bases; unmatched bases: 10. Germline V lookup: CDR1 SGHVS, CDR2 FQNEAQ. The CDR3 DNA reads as TGTGCCAGCAGCTTAGAACCGGGACTAGCAGGGCGTGAGCAGTTCTTC. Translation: CASSLEPGLAGREQFF.

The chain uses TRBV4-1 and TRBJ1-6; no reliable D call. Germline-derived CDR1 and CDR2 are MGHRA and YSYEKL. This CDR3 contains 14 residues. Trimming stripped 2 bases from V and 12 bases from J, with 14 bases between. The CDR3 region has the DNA TGCGCCAGCAGCCAAAGCCCGGCAGGCCAACCCCTCCACTTT. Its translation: CASSQSPAGQPLHF.

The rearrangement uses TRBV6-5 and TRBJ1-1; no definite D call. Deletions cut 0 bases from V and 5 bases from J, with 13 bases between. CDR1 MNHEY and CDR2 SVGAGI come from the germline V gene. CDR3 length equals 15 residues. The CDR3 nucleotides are TGTGCCAGCAGTTACTCGAGCGGGCTTTGGACTGAAGCTTTCTTT. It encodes CASSYSSGLWTEAFF.

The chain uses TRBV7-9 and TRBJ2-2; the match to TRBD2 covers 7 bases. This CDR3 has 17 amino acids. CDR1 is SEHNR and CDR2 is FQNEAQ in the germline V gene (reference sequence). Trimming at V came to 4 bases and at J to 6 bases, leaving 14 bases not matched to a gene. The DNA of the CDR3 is TGTGCCAGCAGCTCCCAGCTCGGGAGGCGATTGGCCGGGGAGCTGTTTTTT. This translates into CASSSQLGRRLAGELFF.

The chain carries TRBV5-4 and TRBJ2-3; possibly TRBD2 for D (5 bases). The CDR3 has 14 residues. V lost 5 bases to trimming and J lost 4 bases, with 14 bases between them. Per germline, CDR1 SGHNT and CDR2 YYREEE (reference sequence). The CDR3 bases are TGTGCCAGCAGTCTCGACCGGGGAGCAGATACGCAGTATTTT. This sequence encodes CASSLDRGADTQYF.

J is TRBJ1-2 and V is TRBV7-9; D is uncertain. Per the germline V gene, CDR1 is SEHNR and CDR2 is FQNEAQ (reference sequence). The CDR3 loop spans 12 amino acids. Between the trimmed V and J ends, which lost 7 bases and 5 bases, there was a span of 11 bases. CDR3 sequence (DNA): TGTGCCAGCACGAGGAGTGATTATGGCTACACCTTC. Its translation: CASTRSDYGYTF.

Here the CDR3 reads CASSVEDWWASHTGELFF. The DNA for the CDR3 is TGTGCCAGCAGCGTAGAAGATTGGTGGGCCTCACACACCGGGGAGCTGTTTTTT. The chain recombines TRBV9 with TRBJ2-2; no definite D call. This CDR3 is 18 amino acids long. The germline V gene has CDR1 SGDLS and CDR2 YYNGEE. Trimming shortened V by 0 bases and J by 3 bases, and 18 bases separated the two germline ends.

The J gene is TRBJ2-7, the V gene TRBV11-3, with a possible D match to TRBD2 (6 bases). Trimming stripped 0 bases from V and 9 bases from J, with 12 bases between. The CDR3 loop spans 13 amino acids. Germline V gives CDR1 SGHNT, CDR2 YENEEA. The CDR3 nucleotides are TGTGCCAGCAGCTTAGAGCCTTTGGGACTGCAGTACTTC. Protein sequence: CASSLEPLGLQYF. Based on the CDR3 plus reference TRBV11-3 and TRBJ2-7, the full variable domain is EAGVVQSPRYKIIEKKQPVAFWCNPISGHNTLYWYLQNLGQGPELLIRYENEEAVDDSQLPKDRFSAERLKGVDSTLKIQPAELGDSAVYLCASSLEPLGLQYFGPGTRLTVT.

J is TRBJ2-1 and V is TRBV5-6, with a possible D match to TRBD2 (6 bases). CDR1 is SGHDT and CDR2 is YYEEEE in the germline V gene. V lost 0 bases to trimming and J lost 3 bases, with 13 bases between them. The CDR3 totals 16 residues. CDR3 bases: TGTGCCAGCAGCTTGGCCATGGAGGGTGTCTACAATGAGCAGTTCTTC. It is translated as CASSLAMEGVYNEQFF. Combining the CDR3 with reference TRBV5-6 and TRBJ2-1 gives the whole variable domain DAGVTQSPTHLIKTRGQQVTLRCSPKSGHDTVSWYQQALGQGPQFIFQYYEEEERQRGNFPDRFSGHQFPNYSSELNVNALLLGDSALYLCASSLAMEGVYNEQFFGPGTRLTVL.

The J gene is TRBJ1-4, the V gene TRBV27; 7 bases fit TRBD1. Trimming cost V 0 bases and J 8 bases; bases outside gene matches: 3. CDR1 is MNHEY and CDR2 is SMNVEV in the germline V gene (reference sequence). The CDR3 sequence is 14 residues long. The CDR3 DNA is TGTGCCAGCAGTTTATCAGGGGGCGAAGAAAAACTGTTTTTT. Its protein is CASSLSGGEEKLFF.